This T cell receptor beta chain was identified during a study of regulatory T cells in long-lasting Graves disease. This clonotype came up many times. Time point given: persistent/refractory GD, antithyroid drugs over 5 years with positive TRAb. After RNA was extracted from PBMCs, the TCR library was made from it. Construction of TCR beta libraries relied on iRepertoire HTBI primers and on Arm-PCR targeting CDR3 regions. TCRdb re-analysed the multiplex PCR reads in MiXCR, keeping a single row per CDR3 protein. Here the sample spans some 370,000 distinct CDR3 sequences, approximately 25% being singletons. The CDR3 totals 13 residues. The J segment lost 5 bases and the V segment lost 7 bases, leaving 8 bases of the junction unmatched. Germline V gives CDR1 SNHLY, CDR2 FYNNEI.

The chain recombines TRBV2 with TRBJ2-7, with 7 bases identical to TRBD2. Specimen: peripheral blood mononuclear cells (PBMCs), collected when the disease was refractory, from a patient treated with antithyroid drugs. This receptor was obtained from a woman aged 35 to 49 with Graves disease. This CDR3 reads CASKRDRWDEQYF. The CDR3 DNA is TGTGCCAGCAAGCGGGACCGCTGGGACGAGCAGTACTTC.